The source of this TCR beta chain is a study of regulatory T cells in long-lasting Graves disease. Notes on the study in general: Persistent disease showed a preference for TRBV28, TRBJ1-2 and TRBJ2-5.

Library construction for TCR beta used iRepertoire HTBI primers and Arm-PCR of CDR3 regions. From the multiplex PCR reads, TCRdb called clonotypes with MiXCR, one entry per CDR3 protein. This sample has roughly 410,000 distinct CDR3 sequences; approximately 16% occur once, and the top ten carry about 8.2%. Time point specified: newly diagnosed GD, antithyroid drugs for less than 3 months. The TCR library was prepared using RNA isolated from PBMCs. This clonotype has only a few counts. Antigen: not known. V trimming: 4 bases; J trimming: 8 bases; junction bases outside the gene matches: 17. Germline CDR1 and CDR2: KGHDR and SFDVKD. This CDR3 spans 19 amino acids. These same data were also listed under a study on T cells in Graves' hyperthyroidism and ophthalmopathy. That report notes: Among the patients, aged 18 to 65, hyperthyroidism was newly diagnosed and had lasted under 2 months. Uncontrolled infection, other autoimmune disease, pregnancy or lactation disqualified patients from enrolment. Peripheral blood also featured most of the thyroid clonotypes expanded above 0.001.

This specimen was peripheral blood mononuclear cells (PBMCs), taken at new diagnosis, from a patient treated with antithyroid drugs. The sequence came from a woman aged 40 to 50 with Graves disease. This chain joins TRBV24-1 and TRBJ2-1; 12 nucleotides agree with TRBD2. CDR3 sequence: CATSDTGTSGFEGRDEQFF. The DNA of the CDR3 is TGTGCCACCAGTGACACCGGGACTAGCGGGTTTGAAGGGAGAGATGAGCAGTTCTTC.